Here is one T cell receptor beta chain with its context. Antigen unknown. Treatment: around 19 received Ad26.COV2.S at low or high dose, single or two shots; 5 received placebo; per-sample allocation not given. Specimen acquisition occurred on day 63 following the initial vaccine or placebo injection. The sample originates from a study of Ad26.COV2.S vaccination and SARS-CoV-2 variants. The study, taken as a whole, reports: Substantial breadth was reported for post-vaccination spike-specific CD8+ and CD4+ T cells.

The method was immunoSEQ multiplex PCR; TCRdb's version includes in-frame clones alone and lacks a portion of them. This sample yields about 680,000 clones, of which roughly nine tenths are seen a single time; roughly 1.5% belongs to the top ten. This material consisted of peripheral blood, taken in a trial of Ad26.COV2.S vaccine versus placebo. The source of this sequence is a person aged 18-65 years who received the Ad26.COV2.S COVID-19 vaccine or a placebo.

Written as DNA, the CDR3 is TGTGCCAGCAGCCAAGATCAAGGGGGAACTAGGCGAACAGATACGCAGTATTTT. This encodes CASSQDQGGTRRTDTQYF. This chain uses TRBV3-1 (or the pseudogene TRBV3-2) with TRBJ2-3, with a tentative D call TRBD1 (6 bases). CDR1 is LGHDT, CDR2 YNNKEL, per germline (reference sequence). CDR3 size: 18 residues. V was cut by 0 bases and J by 3 bases, with 19 bases left in between.